This TCR beta chain was captured by sequencing in a study of blood T cells in healthy people across ages. Study results and limitations: Roughly linear age-related decline in beta diversity appeared, significant by age 40.

With each sample, at least 5 micrograms of total RNA were extracted. Germline-derived CDR1 and CDR2 are SNHLY and FYNNEI. The CDR3 contains 14 residues. Trimming removed 5 bases at V and 3 bases at J, with 11 bases between. Notes on this clonotype: Its target is unknown.

The authors ran a second PCR of about 7 to 11 cycles using a sample-barcoded 5' primer and a J-beta primer mix. In TCRdb, the 5' RACE reads were re-called with MiXCR into one record per CDR3 protein. The sample yields approximately 400,000 distinct CDR3 sequences, about half seen once. Source material: blood. V is TRBV2 and J is TRBJ1-5; D may be TRBD1 (5 bases). The receptor was derived from a man aged 60 to 75 in good health. The CDR3 sequence: CASSMGTSNQPQHF. CDR3 sequence (DNA): TGTGCCAGCAGTATGGGGACGTCCAATCAGCCCCAGCATTTT.